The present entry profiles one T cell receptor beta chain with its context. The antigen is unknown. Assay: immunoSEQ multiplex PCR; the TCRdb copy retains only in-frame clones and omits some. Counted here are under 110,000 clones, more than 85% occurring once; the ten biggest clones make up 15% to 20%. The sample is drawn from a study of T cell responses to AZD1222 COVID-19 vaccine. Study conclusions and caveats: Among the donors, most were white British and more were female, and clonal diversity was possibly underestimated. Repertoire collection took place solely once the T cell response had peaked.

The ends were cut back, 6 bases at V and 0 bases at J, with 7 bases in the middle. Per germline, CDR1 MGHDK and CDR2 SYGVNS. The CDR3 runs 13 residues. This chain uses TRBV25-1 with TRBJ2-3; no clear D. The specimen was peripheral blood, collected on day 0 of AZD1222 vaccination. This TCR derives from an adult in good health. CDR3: CASRGYSTDTQYF. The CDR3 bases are TGTGCCAGCAGAGGGTATAGCACAGATACGCAGTATTTT.